This T cell receptor beta chain is from a study of brain T cells in children with intractable seizures. Study-wide points: Pre- and post-surgery blood differed in depth, so pre-surgery absences may be undersampling.

Regarding time point: blood from clinic visit 5 months post-surgery; TSC patient then seizure free. Pre-surgery treatment included at least one anti-epileptic drug. Clones were read by immunoSEQ multiplex PCR, and TCRdb kept only the in-frame ones, dropping some. This sample yields 340,000 or so clones, of which roughly 92% are seen a single time; around 6% belongs to the top ten. In regard to this clone: Its antigen is unknown.

Sequenced material: peripheral blood, taken less than 6 months after surgery. This TCR was recovered from a boy under two years old with tuberous sclerosis and intractable seizures.

The CDR3 DNA sequence: TGTGCCACCAGTGATCTAACAGGTCGTGATGGCTACACCTTC. This encodes CATSDLTGRDGYTF. V and J are TRBV24-1 and TRBJ1-2; possible D gene TRBD1, 5 bases. CDR1 is KGHDR and CDR2 is SFDVKD in the germline V gene. The CDR3 extends over 14 amino acids. V shed 3 bases and J shed 6 bases, with 13 bases lying between them.